The T cell receptor beta chain under discussion was sequenced for a study of beta chain features in type 1 diabetes. Whole-study results and caveats: For type 1 diabetes patients, VDJ junctions showed fewer insertions and more deletions. The naive, central memory and Treg TCRB repertoires of patients appeared to be more similar to one another than those of healthy donors.

The authors reverse transcribed all of the isolated RNA, so sequencing captured expressed TCRB transcripts. Profiling relied on immunoSEQ multiplex PCR, and the TCRdb table lists in-frame clones only, not all of them. The data show fewer than 500,000 clones, around 13% seen once. It was via CD45RO/CCR7/CD25/CD127/CD95/CD27 that CD4+ naive, central memory, regulatory and stem cell-like memory cells were sorted. The CDR3 covers 16 residues. CDR1 MGHRA and CDR2 YSYEKL come from the germline V gene. Trimming cost V 1 base and J 1 base, with 11 bases left between them. To note about this clone: What it binds is unknown.

The chain links TRBV4-1 to TRBJ2-1; D gene uncertain. This clonotype originated in a man younger than 40 in good health. The specimen sequenced was naive CD4+ T cells from blood. The CDR3: CASSQVVVGSYNEQFF. In nucleotides, the CDR3 is TGCGCCAGCAGCCAAGTTGTAGTCGGGTCCTACAATGAGCAGTTCTTC.